This record covers a single T cell receptor beta chain. The study drew participants aged about 18 to 89 years from some 23 US areas. Participant-given clinical history determined each cohort assignment. Exposed participants encountered a COVID-19 case during the 2 weeks preceding study entry. Method: immunoSEQ multiplex PCR; TCRdb's copy keeps in-frame clones and lacks some. Of about 280,000 clones in the sample, approximately 90% were seen once. The entry originates in a study of blood T cell repertoires in COVID-19. CDR1 is MNHEY and CDR2 is SMNVEV in the germline V gene (reference sequence). The trim removed 8 bases at V and 6 bases at J, leaving 13 bases unmatched. There are 15 residues in the CDR3.

The material sequenced was PBMCs or T cells enriched from blood (not recorded which). The V gene is TRBV27, the J gene TRBJ2-4; 7 bases match TRBD2. This clonotype was obtained from a man aged 35-49 years who had been exposed to COVID-19. This chain's CDR3 is CASGIHGREGNIQYF. As DNA, the CDR3 is TGTGCCAGCGGTATTCATGGGAGGGAGGGAAACATTCAGTACTTC.